The present T cell receptor beta chain was sequenced within a study of Ad26.COV2.S vaccination and SARS-CoV-2 variants. The sample's treatment: about 20 received Ad26.COV2.S at low or high dose, single or two shots; about five received placebo; per-sample allocation not given. Sampling happened 63 days after the first vaccine or placebo injection. Donor was an adult aged 18-55 years in Boston. The assay was immunoSEQ multiplex PCR, and TCRdb's table has in-frame clones only and misses some. The sample comprises about 350,000 clones, about 88% of which are singletons, and 6.4% rests with the top ten. V dropped 5 bases and J dropped 4; count of bases not matched to a gene: 5. The CDR3 extends over 14 amino acids. Germline CDR1 and CDR2: MNHEY and SMNVEV (reference sequence). Points from the study as a whole: Substantial response breadth was reportedly seen for spike-specific CD8+ and CD4+ T cells after vaccination. Estimates derived from TCR breadth and depth analyses may have underestimated total T cell responses. Among vaccine recipients, spike-specific TCR breadth exceeded that of placebo recipients.

As to this clone: Its target is unknown.

This specimen consisted of peripheral blood, obtained in a trial of Ad26.COV2.S vaccine versus placebo. The receptor was derived from a person between 18 and 65 years old who received the Ad26.COV2.S COVID-19 vaccine or a placebo. The chain combines TRBV27 with TRBJ1-5; TRBD1 aligns across 7 bases. DNA for the CDR3: TGTGCCAGCAGTCACAGGGGAGGAAATCAGCCCCAGCATTTT. As protein: CASSHRGGNQPQHF.